This TCR beta chain derives from a study of cytomegalovirus exposure and HLA in healthy donors. Study conclusions and caveats: Rarity marked most TCR sequences, yet some public TCRs occurred in many donors.

Regarding this clone: Antigen unknown. This same CDR3 is encoded by further DNA sequences in the sample.

The CDR3 is made up of 15 amino acids. Germline trimming cut 3 bases from V and 6 bases from J; bases unmatched to any gene: 10. CDR1 GTSNPN and CDR2 SVGIG come from the germline V gene (reference sequence). The primer mix had 60 Vbeta and 13 Jbeta primers. Profiling relied on immunoSEQ multiplex PCR, and the TCRdb table lists in-frame clones only, not all of them. Among about 200,000 clones listed, 70% to 80% were seen once. Sequenced: PBMCs. The V call is TRBV30, the J call TRBJ2-3; 9 bases agree with TRBD2. The source of this sequence is a male donor in good health and CMV-seronegative. DNA of the CDR3: TGTGCCTGGAGCGTGCGTGCGGGAGGGGCGGATACGCAGTATTTT. Its protein product is CAWSVRAGGADTQYF. The variable domain in full, with the rest retrieved from reference TRBV30 and TRBJ2-3, is SQTIHQWPATLVQPVGSPLSLECTVEGTSNPNLYWYRQAAGRGLQLLFYSVGIGQISSEVPQNLSASRPQDRQFILSSKKLLLSDSGFYLCAWSVRAGGADTQYFGPGTRLTVL.